What follows are 10 T cell receptor beta chains derived from one specimen sequenced in a study of beta chain features in type 1 diabetes. Findings and caveats of the study: Moderately but significantly shorter TCRB CDR3s were found in Type 1 diabetes patients in all four CD4+ subsets.

Which antigens these TCRs recognize remains unknown. The isolated RNA, all of it, was reverse transcribed, so expressed TCRB transcripts were what got sequenced. Produced via immunoSEQ multiplex PCR; TCRdb's table is partial and in-frame only. The sample records about 700,000 clones, around 15% being singletons. The sample taken for sequencing was naive CD4+ T cells from blood. The receptors shown here come from a man aged 18 to 29 with type 1 diabetes.

For this clone: In the same sample, other DNA sequences code for this CDR3. The chain uses TRBV11-2 and TRBJ2-6; no firm D call. The CDR3 is 14 amino acids. The V end was cut by 0 bases, the J end by 4 bases, with 4 bases between. Germline CDR1 is SGHAT and CDR2 is FQNNGV. The CDR3 is CASSLDSGANVLTF. As DNA, the CDR3 is TGTGCCAGCAGCTTAGACTCCGGGGCCAACGTCCTGACTTTC.

The chain carries TRBV27 and TRBJ2-3, with 12 bases lining up with TRBD2. V lost 5 bases, J lost 4 bases, and 4 bases stayed unmatched. The CDR3 spans 15 residues. CDR1 is MNHEY and CDR2 is SMNVEV in the germline V gene (reference sequence). CDR3 amino acids: CASSASGGAPDTQYF. The DNA for the CDR3 is TGTGCCAGCAGTGCTAGCGGGGGGGCCCCAGATACGCAGTATTTT.

This chain joins TRBV4-1 and TRBJ2-7; possibly TRBD1 for D (6 bases). V lost 4 bases and J 6 bases, leaving 19 bases between the germline ends. The germline CDR1 and CDR2 sequences are MGHRA and YSYEKL. CDR3 length equals 15 residues. The CDR3 DNA follows: TGCGCCAGCAGCCCCACCCAGACAGGTATCTCCGAGCAGTACTTC. Translated: CASSPTQTGISEQYF.

The table lists this clone with a few counts. This chain connects TRBV6-1 to TRBJ1-6; 7 nucleotides align to TRBD1. Germline V gives CDR1 MNHNS, CDR2 SASEGT. Unmatched junction bases numbered 1, after V lost 5 bases and J lost 6 bases. This CDR3 is built from 13 residues. CDR3 loop: CASSTGANSPLHF. For the CDR3, the DNA is TGTGCCAGCAGTACAGGGGCTAATTCACCCCTCCACTTT.

The chain couples TRBV5-6 to TRBJ2-5; D remains ambiguous. CDR1 and CDR2 (germline): SGHDT, YYEEEE. Deletions cut 2 bases from V and 1 base from J, with 18 bases between. The CDR3 is 17 amino acids. CDR3 region: CASSFDGSSLSQETQYF. CDR3 sequence (DNA): TGTGCCAGCAGCTTTGATGGGTCGAGCCTTTCCCAAGAGACCCAGTACTTC.

This chain joins TRBV18 and TRBJ1-1; 12 bases are a match to TRBD1. Germline V gene lookup returns CDR1 KGHSH and CDR2 LQKENI. The CDR3 extends over 17 amino acids. After removal of 3 bases from V and 6 bases from J, the junction contained 11 bases not matched to a gene. The CDR3 DNA sequence: TGTGCCAGCTCACCGGGACAGGGGGCGCTTAGTTCTTCTGAAGCTTTCTTT. It codes for CASSPGQGALSSSEAFF.

CDR3 sequence reads: CASSSLGLGQGARDEQFF. For the CDR3, the DNA is TGTGCCAGCAGTTCACTCGGCCTCGGACAGGGGGCGCGTGATGAGCAGTTCTTC. This chain connects TRBV28 to TRBJ2-1; 11 bases are a match to TRBD1. The CDR3 runs to 18 residues. Germline CDR1 reads MDHEN; CDR2 reads SYDVKM. V trimming: 4 bases; J trimming: 8 bases; junction bases outside the gene matches: 16.

This clone appeared a few times. V usage is TRBV6-5 and J usage is TRBJ1-5; 7 positions match TRBD1. The germline CDR1 and CDR2 sequences are MNHEY and SVGAGI. This CDR3 comprises 16 residues. The junction had 5 bases not matched to a gene; V was cut back by 0 bases and J by 3 bases. CDR3 residues: CASSYSGRGTNQPQHF. The CDR3 DNA reads as TGTGCCAGCAGTTACTCGGGCAGGGGGACCAATCAGCCCCAGCATTTT.

This clone was picked up a small number of times. The chain links TRBV6-5 to TRBJ2-3; the D call may be TRBD1 or TRBD2 (5 bases each). V was clipped by 0 bases and J by 6 bases, with 13 bases between them. The CDR3 loop spans 15 amino acids. The germline CDR1 and CDR2 sequences are MNHEY and SVGAGI. Here the CDR3 DNA reads TGTGCCAGCAGTTACTCCCGGGACGGGAAGGATACGCAGTATTTT. It is translated as CASSYSRDGKDTQYF.

J is TRBJ2-6 and V is TRBV4-1; D may be TRBD2 (6 bases). In germline, CDR1 is MGHRA, CDR2 YSYEKL. Trimming shortened V by 1 base and J by 0 bases, and 13 bases separated the two germline ends. The CDR3 loop spans 18 amino acids. CDR3 residues: CASSQVPGLPSGANVLTF. The CDR3 coding sequence is TGCGCCAGCAGCCAAGTACCGGGACTTCCCTCTGGGGCCAACGTCCTGACTTTC.